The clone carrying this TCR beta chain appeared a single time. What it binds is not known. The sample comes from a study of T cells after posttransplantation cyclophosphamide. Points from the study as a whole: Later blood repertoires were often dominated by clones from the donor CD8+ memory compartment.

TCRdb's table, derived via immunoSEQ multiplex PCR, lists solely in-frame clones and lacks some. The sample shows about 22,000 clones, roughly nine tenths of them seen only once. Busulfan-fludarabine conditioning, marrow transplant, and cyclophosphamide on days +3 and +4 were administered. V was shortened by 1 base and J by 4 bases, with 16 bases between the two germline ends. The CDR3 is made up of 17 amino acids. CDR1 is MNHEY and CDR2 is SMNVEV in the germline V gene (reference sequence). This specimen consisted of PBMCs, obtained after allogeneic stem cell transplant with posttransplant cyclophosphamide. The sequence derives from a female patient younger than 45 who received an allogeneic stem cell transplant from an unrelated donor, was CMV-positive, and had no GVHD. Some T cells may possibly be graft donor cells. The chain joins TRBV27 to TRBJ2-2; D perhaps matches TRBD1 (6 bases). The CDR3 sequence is CASSLFSHTGSTGELFF. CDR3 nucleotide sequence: TGTGCCAGCAGTTTATTTTCACACACAGGGTCCACCGGGGAGCTGTTTTTT.